This TCR beta chain came from a study of cytomegalovirus exposure and HLA in healthy donors. The V gene end was trimmed by 5 bases and the J gene end by 6 bases; junction bases not matched to a gene: 9. CDR3 size: 16 residues. Germline CDR1 SEHNR, CDR2 FQNEAQ (reference sequence). Among the donors, all were healthy bone marrow donors. With regard to this clone: Its antigen remains unidentified.

Broader study findings: As a later analysis showed, a missense DCLRE1C variant was linked to trimming of TCR beta V- and J-genes.

Primers included in the PCR were 60 Vbeta and 13 Jbeta primers. Measured with immunoSEQ multiplex PCR; TCRdb has only the in-frame clones, and not every one. The sample consists of 110,000 or so clones, over 70% of them appearing once. This chain uses TRBV7-9 with TRBJ2-3; 12 nucleotides line up with TRBD1. The sequence was obtained from a male donor in good health and CMV-seronegative. The sequencing sample was made of PBMCs. Here the CDR3 DNA reads TGTGCCAGCAGCCCCCCAGGGGACAGGGGGCAGGATACGCAGTATTTT. This translates into CASSPPGDRGQDTQYF.